This T cell receptor (beta chain) was sequenced in a study of CD8 T cells in Susac syndrome. Turning to the study itself: Blood was drawn from patients with Susac syndrome. At that point, they were therapy-naive, on corticosteroids, or on intravenous immunoglobulin alone.

Reverse transcription of about 0.45 to 1 ug RNA was carried out with random hexamers. TCRdb called the immunoSEQ multiplex PCR reads again in MiXCR, with one record for every CDR3 protein. The sample holds around 100,000 distinct CDR3 sequences, approximately 95% seen once. CDR3 length: 15 residues. Germline values: CDR1 MNHEY, CDR2 SVGAGI. The V gene end was trimmed by 7 bases and the J gene end by 8 bases; junction bases not matched to a gene: 11. The chain links TRBV6-5 to TRBJ2-1, with 10 bases aligning to TRBD2. Sequencing was performed on CD8+ T cells from PBMCs. The receptor was isolated from a human donor with Susac syndrome. The CDR3 DNA reads TGTGCCAGCACCACCATAGCGGGAGGTAGCGATGAGCAGTTCTTC. As protein: CASTTIAGGSDEQFF.